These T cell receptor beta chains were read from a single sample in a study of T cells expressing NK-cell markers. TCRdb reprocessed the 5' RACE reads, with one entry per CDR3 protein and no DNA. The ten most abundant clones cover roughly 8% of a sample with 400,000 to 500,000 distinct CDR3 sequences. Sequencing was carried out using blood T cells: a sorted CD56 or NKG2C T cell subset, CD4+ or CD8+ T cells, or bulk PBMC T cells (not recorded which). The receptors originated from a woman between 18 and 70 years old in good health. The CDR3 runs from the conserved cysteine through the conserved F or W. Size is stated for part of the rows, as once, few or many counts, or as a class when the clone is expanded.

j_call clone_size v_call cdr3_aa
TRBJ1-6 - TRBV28 CASSFDRLNSPLHF
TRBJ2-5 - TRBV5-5 CASTPDGLQETQYF
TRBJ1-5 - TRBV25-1 CASSEPQKNREPQHF
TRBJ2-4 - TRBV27 CASGGVGDIQYF
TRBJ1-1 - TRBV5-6 CASSREVEAFF
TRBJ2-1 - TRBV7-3 CASSLSGGGDEQFF
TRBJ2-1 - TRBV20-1 CSAREISETYNEQFF
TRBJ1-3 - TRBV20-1 CSARDAFRPSNTIYF
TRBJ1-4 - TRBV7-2 CASSPLGTATNEKLFF
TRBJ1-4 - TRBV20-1 CSARNTVGGNEKLFF
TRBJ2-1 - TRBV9 CASSAPDGLAKSYNEQFF
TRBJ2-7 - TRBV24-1 CASAGGPSNEQYF
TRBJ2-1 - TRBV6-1 CASRTSGRAGDEQFF
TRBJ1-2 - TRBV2 CASRHPDDGYTF
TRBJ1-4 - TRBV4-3 CASSQDLAERPGEKLFF
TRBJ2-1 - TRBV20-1 CSALLAVTYNEQFF
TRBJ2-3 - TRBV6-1 CASSEDPGRDTQYF
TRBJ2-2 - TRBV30 CAYLAGVYTGELFF
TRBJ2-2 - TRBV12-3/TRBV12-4 CASSLSGPNTGELFF
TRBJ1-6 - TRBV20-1 CSARNSPYNSPLHF
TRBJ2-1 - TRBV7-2 CASSLRGRGHNEQFF
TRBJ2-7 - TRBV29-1 CSVELATGATYEQYF
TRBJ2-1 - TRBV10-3 CAISRDIGYNEQFF
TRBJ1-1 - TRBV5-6 CASSFRQAFLNTEAFF
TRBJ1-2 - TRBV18 CASSSPTASYGYTF
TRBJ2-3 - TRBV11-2 CASSTEGGTQYF
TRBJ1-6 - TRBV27 CASSSRNRVDNSPLHF
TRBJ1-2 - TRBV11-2 CASSLDRSRAKHHYGYTF
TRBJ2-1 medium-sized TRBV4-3 CASSQFGQLANEQFF
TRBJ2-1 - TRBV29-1 CSVELGLVYNEQFF
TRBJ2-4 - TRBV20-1 CSAGARGAKNIQYF
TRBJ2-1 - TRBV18 CASSPWDPSYNEQFF
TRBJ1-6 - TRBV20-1 CSAPAVDSPLHF
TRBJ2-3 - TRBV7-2 CASSPRVAGTDTQYF
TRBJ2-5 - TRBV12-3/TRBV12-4 CASSLPVQETQYF